The clone carrying this T cell receptor (beta chain) was recorded a few times. Its antigen remains unknown. CDR1 is MGHRA, CDR2 YSYEKL, per germline. Germline trimming cut 3 bases from V and 2 bases from J; bases unmatched to any gene: 5. The CDR3 length is 16 residues. The sample is drawn from a study of blood T cells in healthy people across ages. The authors ran a second PCR of about 6 to 11 cycles using a sample-barcoded 5' primer and a J-beta primer mix. Every molecule of cDNA carried a tag from a template-switch adaptor with 12 random nucleotides. MiXCR, run by TCRdb on the 5' RACE reads, gives a single entry per CDR3 protein. Among fewer than 700,000 distinct CDR3 sequences listed, around 38% were seen once. Study-wide results and limits: The authors considered diversity estimates from one million T cells to be underestimates. Strongly correlated with naive T cell percentage was TCR beta diversity. Significant beta diversity loss was already apparent by age around 36, declining roughly linearly.

V is TRBV4-1 and J is TRBJ2-5; 11 bases map to TRBD2. The origin of this receptor is a man older than 75 in good health. The specimen was blood. The CDR3 DNA reads TGCGCCAGCAGCCACCGGACTAGCGGGTTGCAAGAGACCCAGTACTTC. Encoded protein: CASSHRTSGLQETQYF.